One and the same sample provided the 4 T cell receptor beta chains below, sequenced in a study of cytomegalovirus exposure and HLA in healthy donors. Both 60 Vbeta primers and 13 Jbeta primers went into the PCR. The data were produced by immunoSEQ multiplex PCR, yet TCRdb's version contains in-frame clones alone and is incomplete. This sample has approximately 92,000 clones; around 81% occur once, and the top ten carry approximately 4%. The sample was PBMCs. Every receptor here comes from a woman in her seventies in good health and CMV-seropositive.

V usage is TRBV10-2 and J usage is TRBJ1-2; D is possibly TRBD1 (6 bases). The CDR3 is made up of 14 amino acids. Looked up from germline, CDR1 is WSHSY and CDR2 is SAAADI. V shed 6 bases and J shed 2 bases, with 13 bases lying between them. This CDR3 reads CASRGGQPNYGYTF. DNA of the CDR3: TGCGCCAGCAGGGGGGGGCAGCCGAACTATGGCTACACCTTC.

This clone has just one count. V is TRBV28 and J is TRBJ2-5; maybe TRBD1 (5 bases). The J call may be wrong; the DNA end is better matched by TRBJ2-7. CDR3 length: 14 residues. Per the germline V gene, CDR1 is MDHEN and CDR2 is SYDVKM. The chain's CDR3 is CASSSSLRASEQYF. The CDR3 DNA sequence: TGTGCCAGCAGTTCGTCCCTCAGGGCTAGCGAGCAGTACTTC.

The CDR3 DNA reads TGTGCCAGCAGTGTGGAGCAGGGTGGGGGCCAGCCCCAGCATTTT. It translates to CASSVEQGGGQPQHF. The chain joins TRBV6-1 to TRBJ1-5; possibly TRBD1 for D (6 bases). This CDR3 spans 15 amino acids. Between the trimmed V and J ends, which lost 4 bases and 7 bases, there was a span of 17 bases. Germline lookup yields CDR1 MNHNS and CDR2 SASEGT.

This chain links TRBV7-2 with TRBJ2-3; 11 bases line up with TRBD2. The CDR3 runs 15 residues. Trimming removed 3 bases from V and 8 bases from J; junction bases left unmatched: 7. Per the germline V gene, CDR1 is SGHTA and CDR2 is FQGNSA. Here the CDR3 DNA reads TGTGCCAGCAGCTTGGGTAGCGGGAGGGCCATTACGCAGTATTTT. It codes for CASSLGSGRAITQYF.